This T cell receptor beta chain was recovered during a study of blood T cell repertoires in COVID-19. Study details: Donors in the United States, Italy and Spain gave samples during acute or convalescent COVID-19. Sources were T cells, B-cell-depleted T cells, or PBMCs; the material itself was cDNA or gDNA.

In the original analysis: Using reference gene primer amplification, nucleated cell counts were estimated. TCRdb keeps only in-frame clones here, not all; method: immunoSEQ multiplex PCR. That table furnishes V, J and clone size, whereas the DNA furnished D and trimming. The table has about 80,000 clones, around 88% seen once. Germline V CDR1 and CDR2: SGHTS, YDEGEE. Trimming cost V 3 bases and J 4 bases, with 13 bases left between them. This CDR3 contains 14 residues. Sequencing input: peripheral blood. The TCR was taken from an elderly man with active or convalescent COVID-19. V usage is TRBV5-8 and J usage is TRBJ2-5; weak D call: TRBD1 (6 bases). The DNA for the CDR3 is TGTGCCAGCAGCTCCGACAGGTCCGGAGAGACCCAGTACTTC. This translates into CASSSDRSGETQYF.